This T cell receptor (beta chain) is drawn from a study of T cell repertoires in cytomegalovirus infection. Overall study context: Public signatures in TCR beta pointed to CMV infection and matching HLA type.

Study findings and constraints: Dominating the ex vivo response were HLA-C-restricted CMV-specific TCR beta clonotypes. Cumulative frequency of public TCR beta families picked out carriers of CMV plus the relevant HLA.

TCRdb ran MiXCR on the reads and lists one entry per CDR3 protein. Of 150,000 to 200,000 distinct CDR3 sequences listed, over 25% are singletons. The germline V gene encodes CDR1 SGHRS and CDR2 YFSETQ. This CDR3 has 13 amino acids. The J segment lost 6 bases and the V segment lost 4 bases, leaving 6 bases of the junction unmatched. About this clonotype itself: Its specificity is unknown.

The V and J genes are TRBV5-1 and TRBJ2-7; 8 nucleotides agree with TRBD1. The TCR was taken from a human donor in good health (CMV status not recorded). Some clones in this sample may be carry-over from other donors' samples. The sample taken for sequencing was PBMCs. CDR3 DNA: TGCGCCAGCAGCGAGACAGGGGACGGCGAGCAGTACTTC. Amino acids: CASSETGDGEQYF.